This T cell receptor (beta chain) is drawn from a study of blood T cell repertoires in COVID-19 (dated by TCRdb to the early 2020s). In terms of the full investigation: Samples from collaborators originated in the United States, Italy and Spain and spanned both the acute and convalescent phases of COVID-19. The repertoires were released in a freely available public database meant as a resource for research on the immune response to SARS-CoV-2. The samples were drawn from the first 160 participants of the ongoing ImmuneRACE study and from 1,254 subjects provided by 6 global collaborators. The dataset comprised deeply sampled blood TCRbeta repertoires from subjects exposed to, actively infected with, or recovered from COVID-19. Where available, HLA class I and class II types were obtained from metadata supplied by the sample provider rather than from assay-based typing. The material from the prospective study consisted of cDNA or gDNA derived from T cells, B-cell-depleted T cells, or PBMCs. Sample metadata almost always included a de-identified subject ID, COVID-19 status, age in years and sex. The study at large found these results: Clinical and demographic metadata were provided uncurated, with the amount varying by source and participant.

As to this clone: Its antigen has not been determined. No qualities accompany the bases; no much larger clone lies one base away.

Whole blood was collected in K2EDTA tubes by collaborating institutions according to the institutions' own protocols. For TCRbeta analysis, collaborators shipped samples as frozen whole blood, isolated PBMCs, or DNA extracted from either of those sample types. The immunoSEQ Assay, a bias-controlled multiplex PCR, was used to amplify TCRbeta CDR3 regions from genomic DNA. For the original study's pipeline: The number of nucleated cells in each sample was estimated from the amplification of reference gene primers within the assay. To quantify the absolute abundance of each unique TCRbeta CDR3 rearrangement, sequence reads were collapsed and filtered. For each sample, productive Simpson clonality was calculated as the square root of Simpson's diversity index over productive rearrangements. TCRdb carries this immuneACCESS record with in-frame sequences only. Its versions omit some clonotypes, under half of them owing to an unresolved V gene in the studies checked, with the rest unexplained. The V and J calls and the clone size are those of that table, but D and trimming were determined from the DNA. Within this sample are some 250,000 clones, with around 90% of them counted one time only. Roughly 0.8% of the sample is taken by the ten largest.

The sample taken for sequencing was peripheral blood. The receptor comes from a woman in her 30s with acute or convalescent COVID-19.

The DNA sequence follows: TGTGCCAGCAGCTCCCCAGGAGGTAACAATGAGCAGTTCTTC. It translates as CASSSPGGNNEQFF. The chain is made from TRBV7-2 and TRBJ2-1; TRBD2 is possibly the D segment (5 matching bases). V is clipped by 4 bases and J by 5 bases, and the sequence between their germline boundaries is 12 bases long. Reading the germline V gene gives CDR1 SGHTA and CDR2 FQGNSA. Including cysteine and phenylalanine, the CDR3 has 14 amino acids. The read is trimmed to its CDR3 DNA, 42 bases read in frame from base 1.